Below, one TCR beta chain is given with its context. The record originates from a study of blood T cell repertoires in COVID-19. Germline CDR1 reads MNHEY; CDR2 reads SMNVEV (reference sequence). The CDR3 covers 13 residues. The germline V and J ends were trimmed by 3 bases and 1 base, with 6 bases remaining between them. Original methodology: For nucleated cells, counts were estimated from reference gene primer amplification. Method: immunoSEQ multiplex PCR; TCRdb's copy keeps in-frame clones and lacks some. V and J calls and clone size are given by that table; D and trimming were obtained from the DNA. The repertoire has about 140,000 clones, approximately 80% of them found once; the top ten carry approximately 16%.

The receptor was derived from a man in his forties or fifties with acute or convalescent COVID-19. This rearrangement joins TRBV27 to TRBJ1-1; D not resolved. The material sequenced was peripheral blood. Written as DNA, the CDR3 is TGTGCCAGCAGTTTTCGGAGGAACACTGAAGCTTTCTTT. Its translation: CASSFRRNTEAFF.